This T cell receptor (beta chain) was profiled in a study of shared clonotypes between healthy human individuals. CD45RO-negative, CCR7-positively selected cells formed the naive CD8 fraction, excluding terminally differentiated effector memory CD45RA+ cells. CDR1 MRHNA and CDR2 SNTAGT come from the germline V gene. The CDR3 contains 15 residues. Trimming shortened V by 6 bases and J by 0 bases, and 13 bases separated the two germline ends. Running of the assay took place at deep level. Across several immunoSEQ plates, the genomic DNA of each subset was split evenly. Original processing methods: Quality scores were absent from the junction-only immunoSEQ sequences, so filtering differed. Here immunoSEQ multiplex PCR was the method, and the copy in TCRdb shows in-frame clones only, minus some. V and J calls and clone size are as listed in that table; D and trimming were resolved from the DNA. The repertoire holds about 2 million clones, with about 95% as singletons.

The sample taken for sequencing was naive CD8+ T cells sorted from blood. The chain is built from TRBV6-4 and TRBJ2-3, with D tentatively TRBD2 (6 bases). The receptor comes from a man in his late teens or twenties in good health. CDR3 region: CASSPRGASTDTQYF. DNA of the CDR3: TGTGCCAGCAGCCCGCGGGGTGCTAGCACAGATACGCAGTATTTT.